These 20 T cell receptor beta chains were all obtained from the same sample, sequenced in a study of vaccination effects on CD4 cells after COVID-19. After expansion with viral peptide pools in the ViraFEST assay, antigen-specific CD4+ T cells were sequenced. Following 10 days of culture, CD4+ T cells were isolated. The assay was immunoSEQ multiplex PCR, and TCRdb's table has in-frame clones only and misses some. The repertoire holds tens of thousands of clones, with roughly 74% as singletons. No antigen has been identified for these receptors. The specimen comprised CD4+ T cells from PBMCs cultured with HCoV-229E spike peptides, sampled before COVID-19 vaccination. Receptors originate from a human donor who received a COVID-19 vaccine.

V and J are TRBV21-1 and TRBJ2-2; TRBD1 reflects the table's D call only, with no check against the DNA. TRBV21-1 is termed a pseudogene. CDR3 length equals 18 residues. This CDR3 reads CASSFPCRDRANTGELFF. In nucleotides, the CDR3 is TGTGCCAGCAGCTTCCCCTGCCGGGACAGGGCGAACACCGGGGAGCTGTTTTTT.

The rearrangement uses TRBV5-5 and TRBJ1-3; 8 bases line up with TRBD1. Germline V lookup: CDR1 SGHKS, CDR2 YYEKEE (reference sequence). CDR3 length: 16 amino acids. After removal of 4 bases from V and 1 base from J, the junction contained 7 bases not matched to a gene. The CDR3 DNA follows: TGTGCCAGCAGCCATCGAGACAGGGGATCTGGAAACACCATATATTTT. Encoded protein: CASSHRDRGSGNTIYF.

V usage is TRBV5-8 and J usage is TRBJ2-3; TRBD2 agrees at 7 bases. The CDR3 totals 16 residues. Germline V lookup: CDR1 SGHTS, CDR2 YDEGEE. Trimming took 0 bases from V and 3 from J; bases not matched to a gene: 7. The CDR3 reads CASSLAGTGGTDTQYF. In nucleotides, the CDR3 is TGTGCCAGCAGCTTGGCCGGGACGGGGGGTACAGATACGCAGTATTTT.

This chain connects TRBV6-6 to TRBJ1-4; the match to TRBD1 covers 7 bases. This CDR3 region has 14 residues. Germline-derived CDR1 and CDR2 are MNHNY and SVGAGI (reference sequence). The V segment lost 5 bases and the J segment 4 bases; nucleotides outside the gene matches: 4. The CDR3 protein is CASSPGQFNEKLFF. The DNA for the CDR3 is TGTGCCAGCAGTCCGGGACAGTTTAATGAAAAACTGTTTTTT.

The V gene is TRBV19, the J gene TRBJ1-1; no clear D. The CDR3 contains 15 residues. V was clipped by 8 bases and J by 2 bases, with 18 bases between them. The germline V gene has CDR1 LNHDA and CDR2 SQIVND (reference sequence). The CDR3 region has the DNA TGTGCCAGTCAACCGCGATTGGGAGGTAACACTGAAGCTTTCTTT. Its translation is CASQPRLGGNTEAFF.

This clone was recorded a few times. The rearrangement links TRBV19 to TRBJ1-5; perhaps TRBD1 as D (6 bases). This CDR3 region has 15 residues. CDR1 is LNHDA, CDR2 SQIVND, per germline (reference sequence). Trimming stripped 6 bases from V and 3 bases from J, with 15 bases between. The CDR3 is CASRAPTGDNQPQHF. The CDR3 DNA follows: TGTGCCAGTAGAGCTCCGACAGGAGACAATCAGCCCCAGCATTTT.

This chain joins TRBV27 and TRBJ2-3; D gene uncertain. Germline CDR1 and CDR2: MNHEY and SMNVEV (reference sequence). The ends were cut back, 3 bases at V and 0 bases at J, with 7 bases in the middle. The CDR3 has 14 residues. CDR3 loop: CASSFGKSTDTQYF. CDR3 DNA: TGTGCCAGCAGTTTTGGGAAAAGCACAGATACGCAGTATTTT.

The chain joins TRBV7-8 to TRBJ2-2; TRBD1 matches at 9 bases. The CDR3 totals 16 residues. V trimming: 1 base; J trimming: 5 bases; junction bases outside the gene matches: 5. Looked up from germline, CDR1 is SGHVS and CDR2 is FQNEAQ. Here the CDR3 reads CASSLGYRGQTGELFF. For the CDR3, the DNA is TGTGCCAGCAGCTTAGGTTACAGGGGGCAAACCGGGGAGCTGTTTTTT. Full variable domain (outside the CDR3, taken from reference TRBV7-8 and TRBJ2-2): GAGVSQSPRYKVAKRGQDVALRCDPISGHVSLFWYQQALGQGPEFLTYFQNEAQLDKSGLPSDRFFAERPEGSVSTLKIQRTQQEDSAVYLCASSLGYRGQTGELFFGEGSRLTVL.

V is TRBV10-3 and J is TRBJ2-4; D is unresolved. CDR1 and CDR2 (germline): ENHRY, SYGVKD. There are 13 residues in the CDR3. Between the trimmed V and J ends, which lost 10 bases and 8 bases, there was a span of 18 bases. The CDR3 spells CATPPFRPDIQYF. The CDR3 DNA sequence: TGTGCCACCCCCCCTTTTCGCCCAGACATTCAGTACTTC.

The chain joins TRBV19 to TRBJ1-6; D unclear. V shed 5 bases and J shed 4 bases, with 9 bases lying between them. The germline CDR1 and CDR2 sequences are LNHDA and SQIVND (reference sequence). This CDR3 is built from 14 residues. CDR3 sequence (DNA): TGTGCCAGTAGTGACGTGCCATATAATTCACCCCTCCACTTT. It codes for CASSDVPYNSPLHF.

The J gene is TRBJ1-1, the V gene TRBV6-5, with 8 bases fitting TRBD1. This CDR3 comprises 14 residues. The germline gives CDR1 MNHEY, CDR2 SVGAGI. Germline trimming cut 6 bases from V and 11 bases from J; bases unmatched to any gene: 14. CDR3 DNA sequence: TGTGCCAGCAGACGTGGGACAGGAGGGCAAAGGGCTTTCTTT. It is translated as CASRRGTGGQRAFF.

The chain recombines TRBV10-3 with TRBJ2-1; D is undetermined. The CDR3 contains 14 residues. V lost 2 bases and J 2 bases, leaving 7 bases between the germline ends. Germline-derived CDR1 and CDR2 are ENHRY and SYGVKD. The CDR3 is CAISEDLAYNEQFF. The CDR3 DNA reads TGTGCCATCAGTGAGGATCTAGCCTACAATGAGCAGTTCTTC.

CDR3 protein: CASSEASRGDTQYF. The CDR3 DNA is TGTGCCAGCAGTGAAGCATCCAGGGGAGATACGCAGTATTTT. V and J are TRBV6-1 and TRBJ2-3; the D gene is possibly TRBD1 (6 bases). The CDR3 sequence is 14 residues long. Germline V lookup: CDR1 MNHNS, CDR2 SASEGT. Trimming pared 0 bases from V and 5 bases from J, leaving 9 bases between.

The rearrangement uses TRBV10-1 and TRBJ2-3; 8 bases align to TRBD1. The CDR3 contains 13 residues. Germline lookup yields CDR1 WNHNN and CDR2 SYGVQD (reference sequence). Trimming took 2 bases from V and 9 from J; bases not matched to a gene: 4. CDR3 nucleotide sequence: TGCGCCAGCAGTGAGCCGGACAGGGTAACGCAGTATTTT. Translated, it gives CASSEPDRVTQYF.

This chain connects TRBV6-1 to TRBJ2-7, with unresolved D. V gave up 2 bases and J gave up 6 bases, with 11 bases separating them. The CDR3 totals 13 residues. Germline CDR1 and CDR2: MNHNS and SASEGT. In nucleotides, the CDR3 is TGTGCCAGCAGTGAACCGGGTCGTAGCGAGCAGTACGTC. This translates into CASSEPGRSEQYV.

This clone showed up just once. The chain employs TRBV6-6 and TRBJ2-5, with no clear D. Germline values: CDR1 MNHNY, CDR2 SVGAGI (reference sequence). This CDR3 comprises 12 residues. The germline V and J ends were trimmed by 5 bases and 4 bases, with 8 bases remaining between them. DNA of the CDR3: TGTGCCAGCAGTGTCCGGCCAGAGACCCAGTACTTC. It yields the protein CASSVRPETQYF.

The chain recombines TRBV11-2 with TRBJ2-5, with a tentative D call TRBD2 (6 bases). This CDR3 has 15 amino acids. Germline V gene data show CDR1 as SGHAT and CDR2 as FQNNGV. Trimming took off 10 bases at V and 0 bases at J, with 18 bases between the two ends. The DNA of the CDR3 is TGTGCCACCTCTGCCGCGGGGACGTACCAAGAGACCCAGTACTTC. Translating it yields CATSAAGTYQETQYF.

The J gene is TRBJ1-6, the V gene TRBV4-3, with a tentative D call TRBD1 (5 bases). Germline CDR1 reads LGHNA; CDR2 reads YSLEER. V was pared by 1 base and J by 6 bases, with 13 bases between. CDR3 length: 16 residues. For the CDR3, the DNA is TGCGCCAGCAGCCAAGGTTCGGGACCGAGTAATTCACCCCTCCACTTT. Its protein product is CASSQGSGPSNSPLHF.

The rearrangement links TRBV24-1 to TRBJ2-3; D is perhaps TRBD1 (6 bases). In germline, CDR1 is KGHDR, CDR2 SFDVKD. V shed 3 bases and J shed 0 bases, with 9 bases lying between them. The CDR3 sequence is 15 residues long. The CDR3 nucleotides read TGTGCCACCAGTGATCCAGGACAGAGCACAGATACGCAGTATTTT. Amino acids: CATSDPGQSTDTQYF.

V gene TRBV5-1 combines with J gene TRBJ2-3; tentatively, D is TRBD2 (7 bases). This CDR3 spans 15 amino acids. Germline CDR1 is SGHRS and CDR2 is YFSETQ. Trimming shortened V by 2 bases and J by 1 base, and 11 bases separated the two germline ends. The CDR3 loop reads CASSFRGGGTDTQYF. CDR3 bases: TGCGCCAGCAGCTTTAGGGGGGGAGGCACAGATACGCAGTATTTT.